This T cell receptor beta chain was sequenced for a study of T cells in localized non-small cell lung cancer. Clones were sequenced by immunoSEQ multiplex PCR, and TCRdb holds only the in-frame ones, with some missing. The sample comprises about 26,000 clones, around 83% of which are singletons, and roughly 4% rests with the top ten. Per the germline V gene, CDR1 is SNHLY and CDR2 is FYNNEI. Unmatched junction bases numbered 2, after V lost 6 bases and J lost 4 bases. The CDR3 is made up of 12 amino acids. The input for sequencing was peripheral blood, taken before any cancer treatment. The J gene is TRBJ1-1, the V gene TRBV2, with TRBD1 matching 7 bases. The sequence came from a woman aged 35-70 years with stage I lung adenocarcinoma. Here the CDR3 reads CASRTGSTEAFF. The CDR3 nucleotides read TGTGCCAGCAGGACAGGGAGCACTGAAGCTTTCTTT.